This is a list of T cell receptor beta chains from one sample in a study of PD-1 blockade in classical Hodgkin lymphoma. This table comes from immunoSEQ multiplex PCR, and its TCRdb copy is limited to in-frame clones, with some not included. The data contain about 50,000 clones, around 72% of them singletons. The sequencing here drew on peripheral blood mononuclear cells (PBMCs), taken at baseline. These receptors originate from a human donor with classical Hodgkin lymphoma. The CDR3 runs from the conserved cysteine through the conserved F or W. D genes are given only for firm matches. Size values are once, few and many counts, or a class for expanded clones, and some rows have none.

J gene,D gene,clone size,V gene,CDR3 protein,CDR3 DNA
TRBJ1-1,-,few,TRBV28,CASSFGQWNTEAFF,TGTGCCAGCAGTTTTGGGCAATGGAACACTGAAGCTTTCTTT
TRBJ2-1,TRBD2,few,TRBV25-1,CASSEYSGGQVF,TGTGCCAGCAGTGAATATAGCGGGGGGCAGGTCTTC
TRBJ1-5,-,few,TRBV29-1,CSVSGLNQPQHF,TGCAGCGTTAGTGGACTTAATCAGCCCCAGCATTTT
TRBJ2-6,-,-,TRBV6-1,CASSGRTASGANVLTF,TGTGCCAGCAGTGGGCGGACCGCCTCTGGGGCCAACGTCCTGACTTTC
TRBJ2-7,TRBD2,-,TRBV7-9,CASSLELSGGSSYEQYF,TGTGCCAGCAGCTTAGAGTTGAGCGGGGGTAGCTCCTACGAGCAGTACTTC
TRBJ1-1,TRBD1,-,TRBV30,CAWSHPGTGNTEAFF,TGTGCCTGGAGTCATCCCGGGACAGGGAACACTGAAGCTTTCTTT
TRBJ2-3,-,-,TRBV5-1,CATRAGISTDTQYF,TGCGCCACCCGCGCGGGAATTAGCACAGATACGCAGTATTTT
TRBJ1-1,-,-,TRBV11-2,CASSLWVGANTEAFF,TGTGCCAGCAGCTTATGGGTGGGGGCGAACACTGAAGCTTTCTTT
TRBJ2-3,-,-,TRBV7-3,CASSLNEDTQYF,TGTGCCAGCAGCTTAAACGAGGACACGCAGTATTTT
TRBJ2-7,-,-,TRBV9,CASSAGDITYEQYF,TGTGCCAGCAGCGCGGGGGACATTACCTACGAGCAGTACTTC
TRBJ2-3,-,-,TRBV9,CASSALGSGRTDTQYF,TGTGCCAGCAGCGCCCTCGGCAGCGGTCGCACAGATACGCAGTATTTT
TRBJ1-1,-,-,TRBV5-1,CASSLEPGNTEAFF,TGCGCCAGCAGCTTGGAACCGGGGAACACTGAAGCTTTCTTT
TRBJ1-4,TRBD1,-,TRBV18,CASSLGQEDEKLFF,TGTGCCAGCTCACTCGGACAGGAGGATGAAAAACTGTTTTTT
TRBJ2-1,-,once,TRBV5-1,CASSLEAGPREQFF,TGCGCCAGCAGCTTGGAGGCAGGCCCCAGAGAGCAGTTCTTC
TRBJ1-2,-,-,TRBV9,CASSSPGLYGYTF,TGTGCCAGCAGCAGCCCGGGCCTCTATGGCTACACCTTC
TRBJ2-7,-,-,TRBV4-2,CASSPEGTAYEQYF,TGTGCCAGCAGCCCCGAGGGAACCGCCTACGAGCAGTACTTC
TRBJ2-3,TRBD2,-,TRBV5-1,CASSSWTSPPDTQYF,TGCGCCAGCAGCTCGTGGACTAGCCCGCCAGATACGCAGTATTTT
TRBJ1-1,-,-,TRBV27,CASSLLGMNTEAFF,TGTGCCAGCAGTTTGCTAGGGATGAACACTGAAGCTTTCTTT
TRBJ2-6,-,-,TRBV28,CASSSETGSGANVLTF,TGTGCCAGCAGTTCCGAGACAGGATCTGGGGCCAACGTCCTGACTTTC
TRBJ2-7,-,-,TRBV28,CASRGGIVYEQYF,TGTGCCAGCAGAGGAGGGATAGTATACGAGCAGTACTTC
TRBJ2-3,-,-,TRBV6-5,CASKPALASTDTQYF,TGTGCCAGCAAACCCGCGTTGGCTAGCACAGATACGCAGTATTTT
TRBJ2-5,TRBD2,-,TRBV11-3,CASSSPGGQETQYF,TGTGCCAGCAGCTCCCCGGGGGGCCAAGAGACCCAGTACTTC
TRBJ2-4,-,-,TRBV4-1,CASSQDGGNIQYF,TGCGCCAGCAGCCAAGATGGTGGAAACATTCAGTACTTC
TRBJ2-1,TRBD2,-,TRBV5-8,CASSLGLALGEQFF,TGTGCCAGCAGCTTGGGACTAGCGTTAGGAGAGCAGTTCTTC
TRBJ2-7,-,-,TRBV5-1,CASSPGRTGEGQYF,TGCGCCAGCAGCCCCGGACGGACGGGTGAGGGGCAGTACTTC
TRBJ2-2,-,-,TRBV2,CASSLRVPGELFF,TGTGCCAGCAGCCTCAGAGTCCCCGGGGAGCTGTTTTTT
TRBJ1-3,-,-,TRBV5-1,CASTYTALGTGNTIYF,TGCGCCAGCACCTATACAGCCCTAGGAACTGGAAACACCATATATTTT
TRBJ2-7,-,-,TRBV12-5,CASGPPGAVAYEQYF,TGTGCTAGTGGACCACCGGGGGCCGTGGCCTACGAGCAGTACTTC
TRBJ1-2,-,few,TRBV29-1,CSVEPGNYGYTF,TGCAGCGTTGAGCCCGGGAATTATGGCTACACCTTC
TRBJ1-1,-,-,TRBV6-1,CASSEAEGTEAFF,TGTGCCAGCAGTGAAGCGGAGGGAACTGAAGCTTTCTTT
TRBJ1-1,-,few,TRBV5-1,CASSTVQGNTEAFF,TGCGCCAGCAGCACTGTACAGGGGAACACTGAAGCTTTCTTT
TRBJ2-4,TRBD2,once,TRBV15,CATSRASGREVAKNIQYF,TGTGCCACCAGCAGAGCGAGCGGGAGAGAGGTAGCCAAAAACATTCAGTACTTC
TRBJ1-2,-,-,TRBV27,CASSLAQNYGYTF,TGTGCCAGCAGTCTAGCTCAGAACTATGGCTACACCTTC
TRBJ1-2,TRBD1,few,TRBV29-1,CSVSAGQGMGYGYTF,TGCAGCGTTTCTGCCGGACAGGGAATGGGCTATGGCTACACCTTC
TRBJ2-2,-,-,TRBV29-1,CSADRGTGELFF,TGCAGCGCAGACCGTGGGACCGGGGAGCTGTTTTTT
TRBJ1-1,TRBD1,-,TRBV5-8,CASSSGRGQAEAFF,TGTGCCAGCAGCTCCGGAAGGGGGCAGGCTGAAGCTTTCTTT
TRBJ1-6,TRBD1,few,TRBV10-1,CASSPGTGRDDRPLHF,TGCGCCAGCAGTCCCGGGACAGGGCGGGATGACAGACCCCTCCACTTT
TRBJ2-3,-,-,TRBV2,CASSAEGVADTQYF,TGTGCCAGCAGTGCGGAGGGGGTGGCAGATACGCAGTATTTT
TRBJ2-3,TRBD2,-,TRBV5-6,CASSEAGVKVTDTQYF,TGTGCCAGCAGCGAAGCGGGGGTTAAAGTCACAGATACGCAGTATTTT
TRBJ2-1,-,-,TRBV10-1,CAIRLDNEQFF,TGCGCCATCCGACTAGACAATGAGCAGTTCTTC
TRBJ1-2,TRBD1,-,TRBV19,CASSPPADRARGYTF,TGTGCCAGTAGTCCCCCGGCGGACAGGGCGAGAGGCTACACCTTC
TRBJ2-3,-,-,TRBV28,CASGRPVADTQYF,TGTGCCAGCGGGCGACCGGTTGCAGATACGCAGTATTTT
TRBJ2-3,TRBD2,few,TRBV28,CASSAPGTSGGAGTQYF,TGTGCCAGCAGCGCTCCCGGGACTAGCGGGGGCGCAGGCACGCAGTATTTT
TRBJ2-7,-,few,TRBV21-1,CASSAWQGFHEQYF,TGTGCCAGCAGCGCTTGGCAGGGTTTCCACGAGCAGTACTTC
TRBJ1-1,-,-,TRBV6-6,CASSSRSGTQNTEAFF,TGTGCCAGCAGTTCCAGATCCGGGACACAGAACACTGAAGCTTTCTTT
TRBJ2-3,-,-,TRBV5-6,CASSLWQLTDTQYF,TGTGCCAGCAGCTTGTGGCAGCTCACAGATACGCAGTATTTT
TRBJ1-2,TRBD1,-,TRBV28,CASSLSLTGSGYTF,TGTGCCAGCAGTTTATCCCTGACAGGGAGTGGCTACACCTTC
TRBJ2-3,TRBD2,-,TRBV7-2,CASSFSGSTDTQYF,TGTGCCAGCAGCTTTAGCGGGAGCACAGATACGCAGTATTTT
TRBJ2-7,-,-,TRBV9,CASSVEGYEQYF,TGTGCCAGCAGCGTAGAGGGGTACGAGCAGTACTTC
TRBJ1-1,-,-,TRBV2,CASSEAEGLAEAFF,TGTGCCAGCAGTGAAGCAGAGGGGCTGGCTGAAGCTTTCTTT
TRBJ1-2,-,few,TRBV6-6,CASSHGTQHGYTF,TGTGCCAGCAGTCACGGGACACAGCATGGCTACACCTTC
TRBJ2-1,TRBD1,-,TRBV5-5,CASSLDRGFSSYNEQFF,TGTGCCAGCAGTTTAGACAGGGGTTTTAGCTCCTACAATGAGCAGTTCTTC
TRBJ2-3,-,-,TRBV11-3,CASSPNFSGLSTDTQYF,TGTGCCAGCAGCCCGAATTTCTCTGGGCTTAGCACAGATACGCAGTATTTT
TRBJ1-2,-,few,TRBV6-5,CASISPTRSMGGYTF,TGTGCCAGTATCTCCCCGACTCGGTCGATGGGTGGCTACACCTTC